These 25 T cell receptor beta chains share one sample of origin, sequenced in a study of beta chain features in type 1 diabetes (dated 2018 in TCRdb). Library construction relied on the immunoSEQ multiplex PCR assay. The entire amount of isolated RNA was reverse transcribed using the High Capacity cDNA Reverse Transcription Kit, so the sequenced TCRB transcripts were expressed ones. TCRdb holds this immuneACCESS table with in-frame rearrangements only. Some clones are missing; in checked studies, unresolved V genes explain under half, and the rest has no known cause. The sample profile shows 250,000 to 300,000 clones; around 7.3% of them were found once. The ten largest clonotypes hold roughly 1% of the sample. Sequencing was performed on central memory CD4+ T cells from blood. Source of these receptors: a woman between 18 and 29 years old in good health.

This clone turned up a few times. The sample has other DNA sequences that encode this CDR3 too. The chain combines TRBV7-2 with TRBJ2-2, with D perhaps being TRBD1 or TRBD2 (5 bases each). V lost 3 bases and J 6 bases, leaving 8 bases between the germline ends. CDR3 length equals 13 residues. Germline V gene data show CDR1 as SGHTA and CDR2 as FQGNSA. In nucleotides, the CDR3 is TGTGCCAGCAGCTTCCGGGGCTCCGGGGAGCTGTTTTTT. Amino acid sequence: CASSFRGSGELFF.

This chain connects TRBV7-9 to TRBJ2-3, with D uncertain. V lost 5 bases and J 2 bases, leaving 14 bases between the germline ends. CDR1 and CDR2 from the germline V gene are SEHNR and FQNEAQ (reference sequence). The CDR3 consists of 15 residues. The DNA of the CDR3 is TGTGCCAGCAGCCCTCTTTTGGGGTACACAGATACGCAGTATTTT. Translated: CASSPLLGYTDTQYF.

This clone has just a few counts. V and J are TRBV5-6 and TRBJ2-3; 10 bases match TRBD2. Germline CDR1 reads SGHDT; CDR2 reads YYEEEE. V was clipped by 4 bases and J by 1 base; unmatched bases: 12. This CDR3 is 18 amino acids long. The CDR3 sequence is CASSNPGGTSEGTDTQYF. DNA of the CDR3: TGTGCCAGCAGCAACCCAGGGGGGACTAGCGAGGGCACAGATACGCAGTATTTT. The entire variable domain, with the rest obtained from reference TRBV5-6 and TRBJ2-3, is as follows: DAGVTQSPTHLIKTRGQQVTLRCSPKSGHDTVSWYQQALGQGPQFIFQYYEEEERQRGNFPDRFSGHQFPNYSSELNVNALLLGDSALYLCASSNPGGTSEGTDTQYFGPGTRLTVL.

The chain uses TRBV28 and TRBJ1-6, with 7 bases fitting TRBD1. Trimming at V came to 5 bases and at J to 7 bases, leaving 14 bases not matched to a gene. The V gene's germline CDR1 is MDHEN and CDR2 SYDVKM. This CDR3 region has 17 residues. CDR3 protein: CASSPRGGGALNSPLHF. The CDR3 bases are TGTGCCAGCAGTCCTAGGGGAGGGGGCGCCCTCAATTCACCCCTCCACTTT.

The CDR3 DNA is TGTGCCAGCCGTGGAAAGGGATCTCCGTTTAGCAATCAGCCCCAGCATTTT. Amino acids: CASRGKGSPFSNQPQHF. The chain is built from TRBV27 and TRBJ1-5; D is uncertain. Germline-derived CDR1 and CDR2 are MNHEY and SMNVEV (reference sequence). This CDR3 is 17 amino acids long. Trimming removed 8 bases at V and 0 bases at J, with 20 bases between.

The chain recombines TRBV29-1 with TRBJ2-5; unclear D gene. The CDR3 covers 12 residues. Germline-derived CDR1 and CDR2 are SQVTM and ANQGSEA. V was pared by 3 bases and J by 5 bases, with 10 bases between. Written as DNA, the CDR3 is TGCAGCGTTGATCAGGCTTCGGAGACCCAGTACTTC. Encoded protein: CSVDQASETQYF.

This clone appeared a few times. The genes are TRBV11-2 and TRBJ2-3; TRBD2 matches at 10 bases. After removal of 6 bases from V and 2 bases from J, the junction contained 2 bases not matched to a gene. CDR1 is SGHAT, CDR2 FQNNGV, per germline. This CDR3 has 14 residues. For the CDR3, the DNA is TGTGCCAGCAGAGCGGGGGGGCCCACAGATACGCAGTATTTT. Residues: CASRAGGPTDTQYF.

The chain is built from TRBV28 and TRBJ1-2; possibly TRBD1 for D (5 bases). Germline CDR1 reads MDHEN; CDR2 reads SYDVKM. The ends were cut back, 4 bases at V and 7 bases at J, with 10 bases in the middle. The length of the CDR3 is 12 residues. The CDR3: CASSSRQFGYTF. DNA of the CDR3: TGTGCCAGCAGTTCAAGACAGTTTGGCTACACCTTC.

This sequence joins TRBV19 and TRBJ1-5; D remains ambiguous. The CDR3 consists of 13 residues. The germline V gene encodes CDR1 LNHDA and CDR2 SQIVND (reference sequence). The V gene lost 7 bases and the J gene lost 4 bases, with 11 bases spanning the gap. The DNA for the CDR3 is TGTGCCAGTACGACCGGGCAGAATCAGCCCCAGCATTTT. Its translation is CASTTGQNQPQHF.

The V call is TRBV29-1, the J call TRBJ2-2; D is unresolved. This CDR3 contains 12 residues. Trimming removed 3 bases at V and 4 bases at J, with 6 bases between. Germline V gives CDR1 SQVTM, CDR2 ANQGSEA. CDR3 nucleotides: TGCAGCGTTGACCGGAGCACCGGGGAGCTGTTTTTT. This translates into CSVDRSTGELFF.

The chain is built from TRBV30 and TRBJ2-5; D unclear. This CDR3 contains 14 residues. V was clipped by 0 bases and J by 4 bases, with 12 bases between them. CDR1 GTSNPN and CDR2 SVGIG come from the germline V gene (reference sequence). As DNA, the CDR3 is TGTGCCTGGAGTGTACGAAGGCTCCCAGAGACCCAGTACTTC. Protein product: CAWSVRRLPETQYF.

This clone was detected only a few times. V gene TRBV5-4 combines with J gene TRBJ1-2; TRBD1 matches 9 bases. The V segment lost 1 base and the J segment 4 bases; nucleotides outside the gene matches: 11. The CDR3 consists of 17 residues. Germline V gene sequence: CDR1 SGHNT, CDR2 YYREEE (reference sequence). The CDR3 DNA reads TGTGCCAGCAGCTTGCTTCGGGACAGGGCTTTTGGCTATGGCTACACCTTC. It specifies CASSLLRDRAFGYGYTF.

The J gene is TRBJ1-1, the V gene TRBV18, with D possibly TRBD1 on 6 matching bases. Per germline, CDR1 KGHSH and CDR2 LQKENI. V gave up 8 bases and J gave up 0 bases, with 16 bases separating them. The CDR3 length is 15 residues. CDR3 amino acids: CASRGYRAMNTEAFF. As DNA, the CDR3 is TGTGCCAGCCGGGGGTACAGGGCCATGAACACTGAAGCTTTCTTT.

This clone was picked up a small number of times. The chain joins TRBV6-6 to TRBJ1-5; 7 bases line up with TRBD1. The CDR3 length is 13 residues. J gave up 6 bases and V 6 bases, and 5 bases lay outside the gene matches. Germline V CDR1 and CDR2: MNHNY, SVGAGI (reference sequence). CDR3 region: CASSGTVRQPQHF. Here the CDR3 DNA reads TGTGCCAGCAGCGGGACAGTCCGTCAGCCCCAGCATTTT.

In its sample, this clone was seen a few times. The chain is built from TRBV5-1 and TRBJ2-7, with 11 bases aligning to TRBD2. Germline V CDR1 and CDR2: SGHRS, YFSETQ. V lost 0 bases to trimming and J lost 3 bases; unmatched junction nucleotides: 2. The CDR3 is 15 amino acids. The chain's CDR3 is CASSLGLAGGYEQYF. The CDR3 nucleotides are TGCGCCAGCAGCTTGGGGCTAGCGGGGGGCTACGAGCAGTACTTC.

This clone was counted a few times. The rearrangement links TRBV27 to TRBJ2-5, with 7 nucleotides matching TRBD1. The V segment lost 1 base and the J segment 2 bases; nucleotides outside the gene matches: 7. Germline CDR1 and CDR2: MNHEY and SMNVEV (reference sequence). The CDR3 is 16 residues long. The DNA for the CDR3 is TGTGCCAGCAGTTTATATGCCGGACAGGCACAAGAGACCCAGTACTTC. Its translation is CASSLYAGQAQETQYF.

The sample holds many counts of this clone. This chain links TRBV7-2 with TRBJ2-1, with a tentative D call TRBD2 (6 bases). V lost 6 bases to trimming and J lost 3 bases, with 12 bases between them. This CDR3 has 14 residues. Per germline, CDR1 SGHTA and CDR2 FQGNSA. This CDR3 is CASRRDLIYNEQFF. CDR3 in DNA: TGTGCCAGCAGACGGGACTTGATCTACAATGAGCAGTTCTTC. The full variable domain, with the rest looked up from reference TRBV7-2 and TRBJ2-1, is GAGVSQSPSNKVTEKGKDVELRCDPISGHTALYWYRQSLGQGLEFLIYFQGNSAPDKSGLPSDRFSAERTGGSVSTLTIQRTQQEDSAVYLCASRRDLIYNEQFFGPGTRLTVL.

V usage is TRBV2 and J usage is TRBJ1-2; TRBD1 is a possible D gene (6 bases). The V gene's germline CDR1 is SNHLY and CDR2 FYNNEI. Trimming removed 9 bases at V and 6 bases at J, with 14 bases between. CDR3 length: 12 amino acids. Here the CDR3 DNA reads TGTGCCAGACTACAGGGAAGAGATGGCTACACCTTC. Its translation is CARLQGRDGYTF.

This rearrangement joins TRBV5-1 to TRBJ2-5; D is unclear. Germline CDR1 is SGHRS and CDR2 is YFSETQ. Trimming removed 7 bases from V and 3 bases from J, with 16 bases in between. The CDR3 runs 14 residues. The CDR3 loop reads CASSSTAPEETQYF. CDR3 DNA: TGCGCCAGCTCGTCGACGGCCCCAGAAGAGACCCAGTACTTC.

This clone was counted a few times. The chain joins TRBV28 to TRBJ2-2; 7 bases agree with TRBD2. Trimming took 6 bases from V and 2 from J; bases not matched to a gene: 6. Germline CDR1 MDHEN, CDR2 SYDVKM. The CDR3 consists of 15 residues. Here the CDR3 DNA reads TGTGCCAGCAGCGGCGGGAGCGCCAACACCGGGGAGCTGTTTTTT. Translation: CASSGGSANTGELFF. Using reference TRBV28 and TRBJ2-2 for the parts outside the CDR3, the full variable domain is DVKVTQSSRYLVKRTGEKVFLECVQDMDHENMFWYRQDPGLGLRLIYFSYDVKMKEKGDIPEGYSVSREKKERFSLILESASTNQTSMYLCASSGGSANTGELFFGEGSRLTVL.

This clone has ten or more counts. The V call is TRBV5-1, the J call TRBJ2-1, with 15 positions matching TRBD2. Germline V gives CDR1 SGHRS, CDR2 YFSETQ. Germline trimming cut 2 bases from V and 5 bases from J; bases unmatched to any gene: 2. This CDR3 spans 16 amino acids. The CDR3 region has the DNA TGCGCCAGCAGCTTCGGACTAGCGGGAGGGGACAATGAGCAGTTCTTC. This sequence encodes CASSFGLAGGDNEQFF.

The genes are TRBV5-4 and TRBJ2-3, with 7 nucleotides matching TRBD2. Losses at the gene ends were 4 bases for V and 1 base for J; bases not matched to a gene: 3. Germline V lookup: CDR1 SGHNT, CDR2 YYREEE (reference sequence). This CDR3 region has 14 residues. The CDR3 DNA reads TGTGCCAGCAGCACGGGAGGACGCACAGATACGCAGTATTTT. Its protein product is CASSTGGRTDTQYF. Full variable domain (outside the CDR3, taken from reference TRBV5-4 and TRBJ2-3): ETGVTQSPTHLIKTRGQQVTLRCSSQSGHNTVSWYQQALGQGPQFIFQYYREEENGRGNFPPRFSGLQFPNYSSELNVNALELDDSALYLCASSTGGRTDTQYFGPGTRLTVL.

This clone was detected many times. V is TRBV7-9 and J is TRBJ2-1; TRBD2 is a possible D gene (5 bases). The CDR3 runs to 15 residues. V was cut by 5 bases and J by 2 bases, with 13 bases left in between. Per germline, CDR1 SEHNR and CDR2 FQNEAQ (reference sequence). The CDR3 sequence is CASSRRGSTYNEQFF. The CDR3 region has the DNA TGTGCCAGCAGCCGACGAGGGTCAACCTACAATGAGCAGTTCTTC.

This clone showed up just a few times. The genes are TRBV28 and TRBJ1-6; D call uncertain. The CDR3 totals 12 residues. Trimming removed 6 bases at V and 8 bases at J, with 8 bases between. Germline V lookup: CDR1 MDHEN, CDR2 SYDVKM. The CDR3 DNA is TGTGCCAGCAGGGACCCAGATTCACCCCTCCACTTT. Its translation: CASRDPDSPLHF.

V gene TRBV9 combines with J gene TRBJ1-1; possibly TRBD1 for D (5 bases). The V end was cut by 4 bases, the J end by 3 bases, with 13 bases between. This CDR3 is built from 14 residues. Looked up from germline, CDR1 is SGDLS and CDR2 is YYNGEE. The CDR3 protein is CASSLAGVDTEAFF. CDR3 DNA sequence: TGTGCCAGCAGCCTGGCGGGGGTTGACACTGAAGCTTTCTTT.